This T cell receptor beta chain was captured by sequencing in a study of human T cells and chemical hapten exposure. The overall study: The study enrolled mostly female patients with alopecia areata, totalis or universalis. Whole-study findings and limits: Expanded TCRs clustered into significantly more large CDR3 similarity groups than controls, the analysis revealed.

Time point here: pre-sensitization, week 0. Treatment described: therapeutic diphenylcyclopropenone sensitization with weekly scalp DPC. With 1 base clipped from V and 3 bases from J, the junction kept 4 bases outside the gene matches. The CDR3 spans 16 residues. From germline, CDR1 is DFQATT and CDR2 SNEGSKA (reference sequence). In regard to this clonotype: The target antigen is unknown.

TCRdb re-analysed the RACE reads in MiXCR, keeping a single row per CDR3 protein. The table lists 180,000 or so distinct CDR3 sequences, 30% of them singletons. Sequenced material: whole blood, taken in connection with sensitization to the hapten diphenylcyclopropenone (DPC). The genes are TRBV20-1 and TRBJ1-5, with 12 positions matching TRBD1. This receptor was identified in a woman in her thirties with alopecia areata. Some clones in this sample may be carry-over from other donors' samples. In DNA, the CDR3 is TGCAGTGCTAGAGTGCCGGGACAGGGGGCCAATCAGCCCCAGCATTTT. It encodes CSARVPGQGANQPQHF.